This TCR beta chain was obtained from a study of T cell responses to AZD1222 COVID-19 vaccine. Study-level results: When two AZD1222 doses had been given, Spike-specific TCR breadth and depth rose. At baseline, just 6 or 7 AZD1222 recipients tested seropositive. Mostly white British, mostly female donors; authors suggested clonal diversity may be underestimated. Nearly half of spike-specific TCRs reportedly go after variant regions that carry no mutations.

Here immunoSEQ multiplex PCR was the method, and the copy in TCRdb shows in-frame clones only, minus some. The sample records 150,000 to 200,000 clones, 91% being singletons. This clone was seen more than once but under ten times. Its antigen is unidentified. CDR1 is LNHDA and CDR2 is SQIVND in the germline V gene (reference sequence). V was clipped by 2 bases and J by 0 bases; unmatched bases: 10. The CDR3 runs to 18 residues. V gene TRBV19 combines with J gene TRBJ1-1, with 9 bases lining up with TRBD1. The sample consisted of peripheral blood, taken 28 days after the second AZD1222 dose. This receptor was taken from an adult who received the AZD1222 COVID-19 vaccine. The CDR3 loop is CASSIPAGTGYMNTEAFF. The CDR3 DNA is TGTGCCAGTAGTATACCTGCTGGGACAGGGTACATGAACACTGAAGCTTTCTTT.